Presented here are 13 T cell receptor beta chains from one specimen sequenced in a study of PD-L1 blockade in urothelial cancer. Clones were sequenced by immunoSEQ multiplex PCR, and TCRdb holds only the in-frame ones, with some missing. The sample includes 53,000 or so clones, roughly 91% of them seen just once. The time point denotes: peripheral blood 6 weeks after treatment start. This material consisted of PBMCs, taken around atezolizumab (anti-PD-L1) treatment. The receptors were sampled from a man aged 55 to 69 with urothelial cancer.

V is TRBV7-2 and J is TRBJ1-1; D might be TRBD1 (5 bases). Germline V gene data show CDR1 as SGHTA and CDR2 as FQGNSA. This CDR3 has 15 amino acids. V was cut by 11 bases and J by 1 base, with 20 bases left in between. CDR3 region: CAGREGTGRNTEAFF. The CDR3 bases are TGTGCCGGGAGGGAGGGGACGGGGAGGAACACTGAAGCTTTCTTT.

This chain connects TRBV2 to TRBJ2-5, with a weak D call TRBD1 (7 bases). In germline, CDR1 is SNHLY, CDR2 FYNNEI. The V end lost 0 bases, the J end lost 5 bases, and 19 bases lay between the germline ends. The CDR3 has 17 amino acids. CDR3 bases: TGTGCCAGCAGTGAAGCGCGGGGCAGGGGGATTGTGGAGACCCAGTACTTC. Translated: CASSEARGRGIVETQYF.

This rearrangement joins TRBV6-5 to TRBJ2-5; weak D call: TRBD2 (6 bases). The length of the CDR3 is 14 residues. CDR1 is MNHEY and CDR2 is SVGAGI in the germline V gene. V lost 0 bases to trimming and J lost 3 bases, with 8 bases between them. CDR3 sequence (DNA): TGTGCCAGCAGTTACTCGTGGGGGGAAGAGACCCAGTACTTC. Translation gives CASSYSWGEETQYF.

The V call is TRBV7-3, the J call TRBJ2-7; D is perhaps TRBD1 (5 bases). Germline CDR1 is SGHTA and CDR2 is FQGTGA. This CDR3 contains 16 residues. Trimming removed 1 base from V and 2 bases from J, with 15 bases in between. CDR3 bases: TGTGCCAGCAGCTTAAATCCAGGGCCATCTACCTACGAGCAGTACTTC. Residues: CASSLNPGPSTYEQYF.

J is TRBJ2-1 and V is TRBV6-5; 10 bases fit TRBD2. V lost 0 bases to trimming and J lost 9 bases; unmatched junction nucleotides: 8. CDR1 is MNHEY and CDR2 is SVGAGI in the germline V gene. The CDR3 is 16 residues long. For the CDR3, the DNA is TGTGCCAGCAGTTACTCGAGAACTAGCGGGACAGGTGAGCAGTTCTTC. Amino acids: CASSYSRTSGTGEQFF.

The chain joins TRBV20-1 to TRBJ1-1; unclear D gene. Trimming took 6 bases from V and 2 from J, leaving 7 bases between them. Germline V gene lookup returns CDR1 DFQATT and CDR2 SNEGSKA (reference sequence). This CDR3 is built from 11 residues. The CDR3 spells CSAPINTEAFF. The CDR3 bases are TGCAGTGCCCCAATTAACACTGAAGCTTTCTTT.

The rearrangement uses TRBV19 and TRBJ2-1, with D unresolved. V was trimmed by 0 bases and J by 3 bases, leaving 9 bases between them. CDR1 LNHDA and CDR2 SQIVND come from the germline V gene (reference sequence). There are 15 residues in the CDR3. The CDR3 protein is CASSIEAGNYNEQFF. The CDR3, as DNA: TGTGCCAGTAGTATAGAGGCAGGTAACTACAATGAGCAGTTCTTC. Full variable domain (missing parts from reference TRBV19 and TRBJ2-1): DGGITQSPKYLFRKEGQNVTLSCEQNLNHDAMYWYRQDPGQGLRLIYYSQIVNDFQKGDIAEGYSVSREKKESFPLTVTSAQKNPTAFYLCASSIEAGNYNEQFFGPGTRLTVL.

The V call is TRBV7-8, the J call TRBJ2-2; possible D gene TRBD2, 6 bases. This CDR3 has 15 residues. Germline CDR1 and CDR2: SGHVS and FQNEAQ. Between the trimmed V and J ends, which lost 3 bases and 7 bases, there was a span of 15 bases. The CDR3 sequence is CASSFSRGLSGELFF. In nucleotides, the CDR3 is TGTGCCAGCAGCTTTTCTCGGGGGTTGAGCGGGGAGCTGTTTTTT.

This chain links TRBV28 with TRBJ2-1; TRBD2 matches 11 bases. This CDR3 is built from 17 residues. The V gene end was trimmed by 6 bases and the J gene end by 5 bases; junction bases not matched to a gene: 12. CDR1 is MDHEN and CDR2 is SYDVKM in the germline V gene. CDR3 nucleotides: TGTGCCAGCAGCCCAACTCGACTAGCGGGATTCAACAATGAGCAGTTCTTC. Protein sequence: CASSPTRLAGFNNEQFF.

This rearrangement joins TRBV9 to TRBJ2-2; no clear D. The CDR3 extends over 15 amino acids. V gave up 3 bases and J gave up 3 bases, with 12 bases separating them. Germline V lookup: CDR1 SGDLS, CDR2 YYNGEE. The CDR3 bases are TGTGCCAGCAGCGCCGCAAACAGTGACACCGGGGAGCTGTTTTTT. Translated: CASSAANSDTGELFF.

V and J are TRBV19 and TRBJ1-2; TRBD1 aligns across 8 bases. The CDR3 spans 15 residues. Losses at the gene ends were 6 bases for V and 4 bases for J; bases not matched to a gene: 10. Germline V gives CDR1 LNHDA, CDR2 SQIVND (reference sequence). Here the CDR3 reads CASSLDQGAGYGYTF. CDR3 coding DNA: TGTGCCAGTAGCTTGGACCAGGGGGCCGGCTATGGCTACACCTTC.

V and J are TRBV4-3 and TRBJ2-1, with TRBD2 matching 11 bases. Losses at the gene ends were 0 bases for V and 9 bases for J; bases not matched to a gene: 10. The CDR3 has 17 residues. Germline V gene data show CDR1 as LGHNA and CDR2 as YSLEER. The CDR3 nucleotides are TGCGCCAGCAGCCAAGATGGGGGTAGCGGGAGGGCCACTGAGCAGTTCTTC. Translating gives CASSQDGGSGRATEQFF.

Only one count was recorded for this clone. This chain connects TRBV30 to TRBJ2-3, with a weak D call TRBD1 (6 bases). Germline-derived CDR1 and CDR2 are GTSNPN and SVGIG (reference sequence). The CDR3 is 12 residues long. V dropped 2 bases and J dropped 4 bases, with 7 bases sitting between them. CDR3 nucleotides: TGTGCCTGGAGTCCAGGGGCAGATACGCAGTATTTT. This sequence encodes CAWSPGADTQYF.